These T cell receptor beta chains were read from a single sample in a study of blood T cell repertoires in COVID-19. Using immunoSEQ multiplex PCR, the repertoire was profiled, and TCRdb retains in-frame clones only, with some absent. The data contain some 71,000 clones, 90% of them singletons. Sequences were obtained from peripheral blood. The receptors derive from a woman between 18 and 29 years old with acute or convalescent COVID-19. Both conserved end residues are part of each CDR3. Each record gives: V gene, clone size, J gene, D gene, CDR3 DNA, CDR3 protein. A D gene is named only where the DNA matches it firmly. The size entry is marked missing in some rows and otherwise reads once, few, many or a size class.

TRBV19	-	TRBJ1-2	TRBD1	TGTGCCAGTAGCATACAGGGGGCGCAAGGCTACACCTTC	CASSIQGAQGYTF
TRBV19	-	TRBJ2-7	TRBD1	TGTGCCAGTAGCGGACAGGCTAGCTCCACCGAGCAGTACTTC	CASSGQASSTEQYF
TRBV12-2	-	TRBJ1-2	-	TGTGCAAGTCGCTTAGATCAGACAGATGGCTACACCTTC	CASRLDQTDGYTF
TRBV30	-	TRBJ1-4	-	TGTGCCTGGAGTACCCGGGATGAAAAACTGTTTTTT	CAWSTRDEKLFF
TRBV5-8	-	TRBJ2-7	TRBD1	TGTGCCAGCAGCCTAACGACAGGGGCCTCCGTCTCCTACGAGCAGTACTTC	CASSLTTGASVSYEQYF
TRBV2	-	TRBJ1-5	-	TGTGCCAGCAGCAACAGGGAGGGTCAGCCCCAGCATTTT	CASSNREGQPQHF
TRBV11-2	-	TRBJ2-7	-	TGTGCCACCCGCGAATTGCTCTACGAGCAGTACTTC	CATRELLYEQYF
TRBV7-8	-	TRBJ1-5	TRBD1	TGTGCCAGCAGCCCGGGGACAGGAACAAATCAGCCCCAGCATTTT	CASSPGTGTNQPQHF
TRBV7-9	-	TRBJ1-6	-	TGTGCCAGCAGCTTAGAACAGCCCAATTCACCCCTCCACTTT	CASSLEQPNSPLHF
TRBV30	-	TRBJ1-5	TRBD1	TGTGCCTGTGGACAGGGGACTCAGCCCCAGCATTTT	CACGQGTQPQHF
TRBV19	few	TRBJ1-5	TRBD1	TGTGCCAGTAGTAGTGCAGGGGGCGTATATAGCAATCAGCCCCAGCATTTT	CASSSAGGVYSNQPQHF
TRBV3-1/TRBV3-2	once	TRBJ2-3	-	TGTGCCAGCAGCCAAGAGGGGCGCCAGGCGTATTTT	CASSQEGRQAYF
TRBV27	once	TRBJ2-7	-	TGTGCCAGCAGTTCGCCTCGGGGGGCGGGGGCCTACGAGCAGTACTTC	CASSSPRGAGAYEQYF
TRBV27	-	TRBJ2-7	TRBD1	TGTGCCAGCAGTTACAGGGGACACTCATACGAGCAGTACTTC	CASSYRGHSYEQYF
TRBV25-1	-	TRBJ2-6	-	TGTGCCAGCAGTATTACAGGGGGGGCCAACGTCCTGACTTTC	CASSITGGANVLTF
TRBV5-6	-	TRBJ1-1	TRBD1	TGTGCCAGCAGCCGGGACAGGGCGAACACTGAAGCTTTCTTT	CASSRDRANTEAFF
TRBV7-9	-	TRBJ1-1	-	TGTGCCAGCAGCTTAGGCCGGGCGGGGGGCCCCCACACTGAAGCTTTCTTT	CASSLGRAGGPHTEAFF
TRBV6-6	-	TRBJ1-1	-	TGTGCCAGCATTACGGGTGAGGGCACTGAAGCTTTCTTT	CASITGEGTEAFF
TRBV7-9	-	TRBJ2-1	TRBD1	TGTGCCAGCAACACAGCGGGACAGGGATACAATGAGCAGTTCTTC	CASNTAGQGYNEQFF
TRBV9	few	TRBJ1-1	TRBD1	TGTGCCAGCAGCGTAGGGACAGGGTCCACTGAAGCTTTCTTT	CASSVGTGSTEAFF
TRBV19	-	TRBJ1-1	-	TGTGCCAGTAGTATCCGGGGGGCGCAAGGGATGTCTGAAGCTTTCTTT	CASSIRGAQGMSEAFF
TRBV29-1	-	TRBJ2-6	TRBD1	TGCAGCGTTGGGGGTGTGGCAGGGGGCACTGGGGCCAACGTCCTGACTTTC	CSVGGVAGGTGANVLTF
TRBV28	-	TRBJ1-6	-	TGTGCCAGCAGCTCTTATAATTCACCCCTCCACTTT	CASSSYNSPLHF
TRBV19	-	TRBJ1-2	-	TGTGCCAGTAGTATAGATCGGCGGTACTATGGCTACACCTTC	CASSIDRRYYGYTF
TRBV11-1	-	TRBJ2-3	TRBD2	TGTGCCAGCAGCTTCATAGCGGGGGGGCCGGTGGATACGCAGTATTTT	CASSFIAGGPVDTQYF
TRBV7-9	-	TRBJ2-7	-	TGTGCCAGCAGCTTAGGCGGTCCTACCTACGAGCAGTACTTC	CASSLGGPTYEQYF
TRBV10-1	-	TRBJ1-2	-	TGCGCCAGCAGTGTCAGCGACCATCCCTATGGCTACACCTTC	CASSVSDHPYGYTF
TRBV2	-	TRBJ1-3	-	TGTGCCAGCAGCCCCGACAGGAGCTCTGGAAACACCATATATTTT	CASSPDRSSGNTIYF
TRBV30	-	TRBJ2-7	TRBD1	TGTGCCTGGAGTGTCGACAGGGGTGTCTCCGAGCAGTACTTC	CAWSVDRGVSEQYF
TRBV5-6	-	TRBJ1-1	-	TGTGCCAGCAGCCCCCTTGCGGGGGTGCGTGAAGCTTTCTTT	CASSPLAGVREAFF
TRBV5-1	-	TRBJ2-1	TRBD1	TGCGCCAGCAGGCAAACCCAGGGGGCGAACCAGCAGTTCTTC	CASRQTQGANQQFF
TRBV7-9	-	TRBJ2-2	-	TGTGCCAGCAGCGGACCACAGGGAGACACCGGGGAGCTGTTTTTT	CASSGPQGDTGELFF
TRBV30	-	TRBJ1-4	TRBD1	TGTGCCTGGAATACAGGGGGGGCAACTAATGAAAAACTGTTTTTT	CAWNTGGATNEKLFF
TRBV27	-	TRBJ1-6	-	TGTGCCAGCAGACCACCGGGGACACATAATTCACCCCTCCACTTT	CASRPPGTHNSPLHF
TRBV9	-	TRBJ1-2	-	TGTGCCAGCAGCCCCCGGGGAGGGCTCTATGGCTACACCTTC	CASSPRGGLYGYTF